The 32 T cell receptor beta chains given below trace back to one sample, sequenced in a study of cytomegalovirus exposure and HLA in healthy donors. 13 Jbeta primers and 60 Vbeta primers were used for the PCR. Repertoires were generated with immunoSEQ multiplex PCR, while TCRdb's copy carries only in-frame clones and drops some. The table has around 110,000 clones, over 65% seen once. Sequences were obtained from PBMCs. All receptors come from a woman aged 40 to 50 in good health and CMV-seropositive.

This clone was seen a single time. The chain uses TRBV6-6 and TRBJ2-3; the D gene is possibly TRBD2 (6 bases). The germline gives CDR1 MNHNY, CDR2 SVGAGI (reference sequence). Trimming cost V 0 bases and J 3 bases, with 13 bases left between them. The CDR3 has 16 amino acids. In DNA, the CDR3 is TGTGCCAGCAGTTACTCACCGGGGGAACCTACAGATACGCAGTATTTT. This encodes CASSYSPGEPTDTQYF.

The chain has TRBV7-6 and TRBJ2-7; tentatively, D is TRBD2 (6 bases). This CDR3 contains 13 residues. With 3 bases removed from V and 4 bases from J, the gap between germline ends came to 10 bases. Germline V lookup: CDR1 SGHVS, CDR2 FNYEAQ. The CDR3 spells CASSFGGVYEQYF. CDR3 DNA sequence: TGTGCCAGCAGCTTCGGCGGGGTGTACGAGCAGTACTTC.

The chain uses TRBV7-9 and TRBJ1-2; 7 nucleotides align to TRBD1. V lost 5 bases and J lost 4; bases outside the gene matches: 7. CDR3 length: 14 residues. The germline V gene encodes CDR1 SEHNR and CDR2 FQNEAQ (reference sequence). This CDR3 reads CASSPDRTSYGYTF. In DNA form, the CDR3 reads TGTGCCAGCAGCCCGGACAGGACCTCCTATGGCTACACCTTC.

The rearrangement joins TRBV9 to TRBJ1-4; 7 bases match TRBD1. The CDR3 consists of 11 residues. The V gene end was trimmed by 5 bases and the J gene end by 12 bases; junction bases not matched to a gene: 4. CDR1 and CDR2 (germline): SGDLS, YYNGEE. DNA for the CDR3: TGTGCCAGCAGGCAAGACAGGGAACTGTTTTTT. Translation: CASRQDRELFF.

The chain recombines TRBV27 with TRBJ1-5; D is possibly TRBD1 (6 bases). The V end lost 5 bases, the J end lost 6 bases, and 17 bases lay between the germline ends. This CDR3 has 15 residues. Germline CDR1 and CDR2: MNHEY and SMNVEV (reference sequence). Here the CDR3 reads CASSPRTEGVQPQHF. The DNA of the CDR3 is TGTGCCAGCAGTCCACGGACAGAGGGAGTTCAGCCCCAGCATTTT.

This chain joins TRBV5-1 and TRBJ1-2; D unclear. Trimming took 3 bases from V and 4 from J, leaving 13 bases between them. This CDR3 has 14 residues. Looked up from germline, CDR1 is SGHRS and CDR2 is YFSETQ. The CDR3 sequence: CASSSPGSFYGYTF. CDR3 in DNA: TGCGCCAGCAGCTCTCCGGGGAGCTTCTATGGCTACACCTTC.

The chain joins TRBV6-5 to TRBJ1-1; D is perhaps TRBD1 (5 bases). The ends were cut back, 4 bases at V and 5 bases at J, with 11 bases in the middle. Germline lookup yields CDR1 MNHEY and CDR2 SVGAGI. The CDR3 sequence is 13 residues long. This chain's CDR3 is CASSFNGGTEAFF. Written as DNA, the CDR3 is TGTGCCAGCAGTTTCAACGGGGGGACTGAAGCTTTCTTT.

This clone appeared a single time. This sequence joins TRBV10-3 and TRBJ1-1; 11 bases line up with TRBD1. There are 14 residues in the CDR3. Germline CDR1 and CDR2: ENHRY and SYGVKD. Germline trimming cut 6 bases from V and 4 bases from J; bases unmatched to any gene: 4. CDR3 sequence: CAISLGTGGTEAFF. The CDR3 DNA follows: TGTGCCATCAGCCTCGGGACAGGGGGCACTGAAGCTTTCTTT.

The chain has TRBV7-9 and TRBJ2-7, with D possibly being TRBD2 (5 bases). The CDR3 has 12 residues. V lost 3 bases, J lost 9 bases, and 12 bases lay in between. Germline V lookup: CDR1 SEHNR, CDR2 FQNEAQ (reference sequence). The CDR3 sequence is CASSFTRGGQYF. The CDR3 DNA reads TGTGCCAGCAGCTTTACCCGGGGTGGGCAGTACTTC.

This clone was picked up a small number of times. The junction departs from germline at one end; a sequencing error may be responsible. This chain connects TRBV27 to TRBJ2-7, with 11 bases that match TRBD1. CDR3 length equals 14 residues. CDR1 and CDR2 from the germline V gene are MNHEY and SMNVEV (reference sequence). Here the CDR3 DNA reads TGTGCCAGCAGTTTGACCCTTGGACAGGGGGCTATCTCCTTC. Protein sequence: CASSLTLGQGAISF.

This clone was found a few times. CDR3 in amino acids: CASSPGRGQPQHF. The DNA of the CDR3 is TGTGCCAGCAGCCCCGGGAGGGGTCAGCCCCAGCATTTT. The chain uses TRBV9 and TRBJ1-5; TRBD1 might be the D (5 bases). CDR3 length: 13 residues. Germline lookup yields CDR1 SGDLS and CDR2 YYNGEE. V dropped 4 bases and J dropped 6 bases, with 11 bases sitting between them.

Only one count was recorded for this clone. The rearrangement links TRBV27 to TRBJ1-4; D may be TRBD1 (5 bases). CDR3 size: 14 residues. Per the germline V gene, CDR1 is MNHEY and CDR2 is SMNVEV (reference sequence). V dropped 2 bases and J dropped 8 bases, with 12 bases sitting between them. The CDR3: CASSLRGMYEKLFF. DNA of the CDR3: TGTGCCAGCAGTTTACGGGGGATGTACGAAAAACTGTTTTTT.

The chain uses TRBV30 and TRBJ1-3; D may be TRBD1 (5 bases). The CDR3 is 13 amino acids. With 3 bases removed from V and 4 bases from J, the gap between germline ends came to 10 bases. The V gene's germline CDR1 is GTSNPN and CDR2 SVGIG (reference sequence). CDR3 DNA sequence: TGTGCCTGGAGACAGGCGCCGGGAAACACCATATATTTT. Translating it yields CAWRQAPGNTIYF. Complete variable domain (other parts from reference TRBV30 and TRBJ1-3): SQTIHQWPATLVQPVGSPLSLECTVEGTSNPNLYWYRQAAGRGLQLLFYSVGIGQISSEVPQNLSASRPQDRQFILSSKKLLLSDSGFYLCAWRQAPGNTIYFGEGSWLTVV.

This clone was seen a few times. The chain is built from TRBV30 and TRBJ1-2, with D tentatively TRBD1 (6 bases). The CDR3 consists of 12 residues. V was shortened by 4 bases and J by 4 bases, with 10 bases between the two germline ends. Germline CDR1 reads GTSNPN; CDR2 reads SVGIG (reference sequence). CDR3 in amino acids: CAWTPTGYGYTF. The CDR3 bases are TGTGCCTGGACCCCGACAGGCTATGGCTACACCTTC.

The gene calls are TRBV5-8 and TRBJ2-5; 11 bases map to TRBD2. There are 14 residues in the CDR3. Losses at the gene ends were 3 bases for V and 11 bases for J; bases not matched to a gene: 9. Looked up from germline, CDR1 is SGHTS and CDR2 is YDEGEE. CDR3 region: CASSSGGLAAKQYF. In nucleotides, the CDR3 is TGTGCCAGCAGCTCCGGGGGACTAGCGGCGAAGCAGTACTTC. Looking up the rest from reference TRBV5-8 and TRBJ2-5 gives the full variable domain: EAGVTQSPTHLIKTRGQQATLRCSPISGHTSVYWYQQALGLGLQFLLWYDEGEERNRGNFPPRFSGRQFPNYSSELNVNALELEDSALYLCASSSGGLAAKQYFGPGTRLLVL.

The rearrangement joins TRBV15 to TRBJ2-6, with D unclear. V dropped 6 bases and J dropped 2 bases, with 8 bases sitting between them. CDR3 length equals 14 residues. Germline V gene data show CDR1 as LNHNV and CDR2 as YYDKDF (reference sequence). The CDR3 nucleotides read TGTGCCACCAGTGAGAGAACTGGGGCCAACGTCCTGACTTTC. Its translation: CATSERTGANVLTF.

This CDR3 reads CASSRGQGGTGELFF. The CDR3 DNA follows: TGCGCCAGCAGCCGCGGACAGGGGGGGACCGGGGAGCTGTTTTTT. The V gene is TRBV4-3, the J gene TRBJ2-2, with TRBD1 matching 10 bases. CDR1 LGHNA and CDR2 YSLEER come from the germline V gene. V shed 4 bases and J 5 bases; nucleotides not matched to a gene: 4. The CDR3 spans 15 residues.

This clone was counted between two and nine times. The gene calls are TRBV7-9 and TRBJ1-1; 7 bases fit TRBD1. This CDR3 has 14 amino acids. Losses at the gene ends were 1 base for V and 1 base for J; bases not matched to a gene: 0. Per germline, CDR1 SEHNR and CDR2 FQNEAQ (reference sequence). CDR3 protein: CASSLGTGNTEAFF. The CDR3 DNA sequence: TGTGCCAGCAGCTTAGGGACAGGGAACACTGAAGCTTTCTTT.

This clone is a singleton in its sample. The gene calls are TRBV5-1 and TRBJ2-5; 11 nucleotides align to TRBD1. With 5 bases clipped from V and 8 bases from J, the junction kept 17 bases outside the gene matches. Germline V gene sequence: CDR1 SGHRS, CDR2 YFSETQ. The CDR3 covers 17 residues. The CDR3 loop reads CASSHGGDRGLPETQYF. In DNA form, the CDR3 reads TGCGCCAGCAGTCATGGCGGGGACAGGGGGTTACCAGAAACCCAGTACTTC.

The V call is TRBV9, the J call TRBJ1-1; D is unresolved. Germline V gene lookup returns CDR1 SGDLS and CDR2 YYNGEE. The CDR3 has 16 residues. Trimming stripped 2 bases from V and 1 base from J, with 15 bases between. The CDR3 nucleotides are TGTGCCAGCAGCGTGTCCGGGTGGTCGGCGAACACTGAAGCTTTCTTT. This translates into CASSVSGWSANTEAFF.

J is TRBJ1-4 and V is TRBV19, with 9 bases identical to TRBD1. The junction had 9 bases not matched to a gene; V was cut back by 6 bases and J by 7 bases. The CDR3 is made up of 15 amino acids. Germline V gene data show CDR1 as LNHDA and CDR2 as SQIVND (reference sequence). The CDR3 loop reads CASRSGQGGSEKLFF. In nucleotides, the CDR3 is TGTGCCAGTAGATCGGGACAGGGCGGTTCTGAAAAACTGTTTTTT.

The rearrangement links TRBV5-1 to TRBJ2-7; tentatively, D is TRBD1 (6 bases). CDR3 length: 14 residues. Trimming took off 0 bases at V and 3 bases at J, with 10 bases between the two ends. Per germline, CDR1 SGHRS and CDR2 YFSETQ. CDR3 protein: CASSLGQANYEQYF. The DNA for the CDR3 is TGCGCCAGCAGCTTGGGACAGGCGAACTACGAGCAGTACTTC.

The count of this clone is one. This chain links TRBV10-3 with TRBJ1-2; TRBD1 matches at 8 bases. The V and J ends lost 6 bases and 4 bases, in that order; junction bases with no gene match: 7. The CDR3 covers 14 residues. Germline V gene lookup returns CDR1 ENHRY and CDR2 SYGVKD. CDR3 in amino acids: CAIRSGQGSYGYTF. DNA for the CDR3: TGTGCCATCAGGTCCGGACAGGGAAGCTATGGCTACACCTTC.

The chain recombines TRBV6-1 with TRBJ1-5; the match to TRBD1 covers 9 bases. Germline V gene lookup returns CDR1 MNHNS and CDR2 SASEGT. The CDR3 is 15 residues long. V gave up 6 bases and J gave up 4 bases; unmatched junction bases: 7. The CDR3 DNA sequence: TGTGCCAGCAGGGGGGACAGGGCTGGGAATCAGCCCCAGCATTTT. Translation gives CASRGDRAGNQPQHF.

The chain joins TRBV10-3 to TRBJ1-1, with TRBD1 as a possible D gene (6 bases). Germline loops: CDR1 ENHRY, CDR2 SYGVKD. The ends were cut back, 2 bases at V and 4 bases at J, with 11 bases in the middle. CDR3 size: 14 residues. Written as DNA, the CDR3 is TGTGCCATCAGTGAGCGACAGGCCGGCACTGAAGCTTTCTTT. This gives the protein CAISERQAGTEAFF.

The rearrangement joins TRBV7-2 to TRBJ1-2, with 9 bases matching TRBD1. Per the germline V gene, CDR1 is SGHTA and CDR2 is FQGNSA. The V gene end was trimmed by 2 bases and the J gene end by 0 bases; junction bases not matched to a gene: 13. The CDR3 contains 19 residues. The chain's CDR3 is CASSLFGTGLGGANYGYTF. DNA for the CDR3: TGTGCCAGCAGCTTATTCGGGACAGGGTTAGGGGGTGCTAACTATGGCTACACCTTC.

CDR3 region: CAITRQGNYEQYF. The CDR3 DNA sequence: TGTGCCATCACCCGACAGGGAAACTACGAGCAGTACTTC. V is TRBV10-3 and J is TRBJ2-7; 7 bases map to TRBD1. The V gene's germline CDR1 is ENHRY and CDR2 SYGVKD. After removal of 7 bases from V and 3 bases from J, the junction contained 6 bases not matched to a gene. The CDR3 runs 13 residues.

The chain employs TRBV2 and TRBJ1-6; no clear D. This CDR3 has 16 residues. The V gene lost 2 bases and the J gene lost 6 bases, with 14 bases spanning the gap. Looked up from germline, CDR1 is SNHLY and CDR2 is FYNNEI. CDR3 protein: CASSERSPGGNSPLHF. In DNA, the CDR3 is TGTGCCAGCAGTGAAAGGTCCCCCGGCGGTAATTCACCCCTCCACTTT.

The chain has TRBV7-2 and TRBJ2-3; possibly TRBD2 for D (5 bases). Trimming stripped 5 bases from V and 1 base from J, with 22 bases between. The CDR3 extends over 18 amino acids. CDR1 and CDR2 from the germline V gene are SGHTA and FQGNSA. Here the CDR3 reads CASSLTSTHTGGTDTQYF. The DNA of the CDR3 is TGTGCCAGCAGCCTTACAAGTACCCACACCGGGGGCACAGATACGCAGTATTTT.

The genes are TRBV7-6 and TRBJ1-4; D gene ambiguous. Germline CDR1 SGHVS, CDR2 FNYEAQ. This CDR3 spans 16 amino acids. The germline V and J ends were trimmed by 4 bases and 8 bases, with 20 bases remaining between them. In nucleotides, the CDR3 is TGTGCCAGCAGCTCCCACCACTCGAGGAGAGGGGAAAAACTGTTTTTT. This gives the protein CASSSHHSRRGEKLFF.

Concerning this clone: One end of the junction fails to match germline, which may point to a read error. V is TRBV7-7 and J is TRBJ1-2, with 7 bases aligning to TRBD1. The CDR3 is 18 residues long. Looked up from germline, CDR1 is SSHAT and CDR2 is FNYEAQ (reference sequence). The CDR3 is CASSLGGGRAGSNYGYTF. The CDR3, as DNA: TGTGCTAGCAGCTTAGGAGGGGGCAGGGCGGGGTCTAACTATGGCTACACCTTC.

The genes are TRBV7-9 and TRBJ1-4; TRBD1 matches 8 bases. The V gene's germline CDR1 is SEHNR and CDR2 FQNEAQ (reference sequence). J was trimmed by 13 bases and V by 5 bases; bases with no gene match: 6. The CDR3 spans 12 residues. The CDR3 DNA reads as TGTGCCAGCAGCACCCGGACAGGGAGACTGTTTTTT. The encoded protein is CASSTRTGRLFF.